The rows below give T cell receptor beta chains drawn from one sample of a study of Graves' ophthalmopathy and Graves' hyperthyroidism. TCRdb independently ran MiXCR on the multiplex PCR reads; one entry per CDR3 protein. The sample contains around 1,000,000 distinct CDR3 sequences, about 40% of which appear only once. Sample: peripheral blood or thyroid tissue (not recorded which). The origin of the receptors is an adult man with Graves' hyperthyroidism. The CDR3 runs from the conserved cysteine through the conserved F or W. A D gene is named only where the DNA matches it firmly. A clone size is listed for some rows: how often the clone was seen (once, few, many), or a class if it is expanded.

J gene | clone size | D gene | V gene | CDR3 DNA | CDR3 protein
TRBJ2-7 | NA | NA | TRBV15 | TGTGCCACCAGCAGAGACAGACAGGCCTCCTACGAGCAGTACTTC | CATSRDRQASYEQYF
TRBJ1-5 | many | NA | TRBV10-2 | TGCGCCAGCAGTCCGGGTCTATATAGCAATCAGCCCCAGCATTTT | CASSPGLYSNQPQHF
TRBJ2-7 | many | TRBD1 | TRBV10-3 | TGTGCCATCAGTGGATCGGACAGGGATTTTGGCGAGCAGTACTTC | CAISGSDRDFGEQYF
TRBJ1-1 | NA | NA | TRBV5-1 | TGTGCCAGCAGCCCTACTTTCAGGGGCAACACTGAAGCTTTCTTT | CASSPTFRGNTEAFF
TRBJ2-2 | NA | TRBD2 | TRBV11-2 | TGTACCAGCAGGCCCGGGGAGCGGGGGATGCCGAACACCGGGGAGCTGTTTTTT | CTSRPGERGMPNTGELFF
TRBJ2-5 | NA | NA | TRBV7-9 | TGTGCCAGCAGCCCCCCGGGATCGAACACCCAGTACTTC | CASSPPGSNTQYF
TRBJ1-5 | NA | NA | TRBV2 | TGTGCCAGCAGTTTAACACATTATAGCAATCAGCCCCAGCATTTT | CASSLTHYSNQPQHF
TRBJ2-7 | NA | NA | TRBV5-8 | TGTGCCAGCAGCTTGGTCGGTAGGGGGACCTACGAGCAGTACTTC | CASSLVGRGTYEQYF
TRBJ2-2 | many | TRBD2 | TRBV12-3/TRBV12-4 | TGTGCCAGCAGGCCGCCGGGACTAGCGGGAAACACCGGGGAGCTGTTTTTT | CASRPPGLAGNTGELFF
TRBJ2-2 | few | NA | TRBV5-6 | TGTGCCAGCAGCTTGGGTGTTCCCCCCAGAGGGGAGCTGTTTTTT | CASSLGVPPRGELFF
TRBJ2-6 | many | NA | TRBV4-1 | TGCGCCAGCAGCCAAGACTGGGAATTTGGGGCCAACGTCCTGACTTTC | CASSQDWEFGANVLTF
TRBJ1-6 | NA | TRBD1 | TRBV10-3 | TGTGCCATCAGTGAGTCGACAGGGGGGTCCCTCCACTTT | CAISESTGGSLHF
TRBJ2-5 | few | NA | TRBV11-2 | TGTGCCAGCAGCTTAAGTGCGGAAAGGGCGGAGACCCAGTACTTC | CASSLSAERAETQYF
TRBJ1-1 | NA | NA | TRBV7-3 | TGTGCCAGCAGCCCGGGTGGCGGGGTTTTCTTT | CASSPGGGVFF
TRBJ2-5 | NA | NA | TRBV29-1 | TGCAGCGTTGTGGGGACCCGCGGGGAGACCCAGTACTTC | CSVVGTRGETQYF
TRBJ2-5 | many | NA | TRBV6-1 | TGTGCCAGCAGCTTTAAGGGCGGGGACCGCGAGACCCAGTACTTC | CASSFKGGDRETQYF
TRBJ2-2 | NA | NA | TRBV7-6 | TGTGCCAGCACCGACACCGGGAGCGGGGAGCTGTTTTTT | CASTDTGSGELFF
TRBJ1-5 | NA | NA | TRBV29-1 | TGCAGCGTTGACGGTCTGCGCCGCCAAGAGACCCAGCATTTT | CSVDGLRRQETQHF
TRBJ2-5 | NA | TRBD1 | TRBV15 | TGTGCCACCAGCCGGATCCCCGGACAGGGGCGGGAGACCCAGTACTTC | CATSRIPGQGRETQYF
TRBJ1-3 | few | TRBD1 | TRBV9 | TGTGCCAGCAGCGTAGCCTCTTCAGGGGGCTCTGGAAACACCATATATTTT | CASSVASSGGSGNTIYF
TRBJ1-5 | NA | NA | TRBV10-3 | TGTGCCATCAGTGAGCACAGTTTCAATCAGCCCCAGCATTTT | CAISEHSFNQPQHF
TRBJ1-2 | many | NA | TRBV11-2 | TGTGCCAGCAGCTTAGGGCTCGGGGATGGCTACACCTTC | CASSLGLGDGYTF
TRBJ2-7 | many | NA | TRBV7-2 | TGTGCCAGCAGCCCTCAGACCAGTCCAGCCTACGAGCAGTACTTC | CASSPQTSPAYEQYF
TRBJ1-4 | many | NA | TRBV10-3 | TGTGCCATCAGCGAAGACCGGGGAAGAAATGAAAAACTGTTTTTT | CAISEDRGRNEKLFF
TRBJ2-7 | many | NA | TRBV24-1 | TGTGCCACCAGTGATTTCGGTTTAACAGTGTCCCACGAGCAGTACTTC | CATSDFGLTVSHEQYF
TRBJ2-7 | many | NA | TRBV29-1 | TGCAGCGTTGTTTCCGACTACGAGCAGTACTTC | CSVVSDYEQYF
TRBJ2-7 | many | TRBD2 | TRBV4-3 | TGCGCCAGCAGCCCCGGACTAGCGCTGAGCTCCTACGAGCAGTACTTC | CASSPGLALSSYEQYF
TRBJ2-5 | many | NA | TRBV11-2 | TGTGCCAGCAGCTTAATCAGGGGGGCAGAGACCCAGTACTTC | CASSLIRGAETQYF
TRBJ2-2 | few | TRBD2 | TRBV2 | TGTGCCAGCAGTGAAGCCGGCCTAGCGGGAAATACCGGGGAGCTGTTTTTT | CASSEAGLAGNTGELFF
TRBJ1-1 | many | NA | TRBV25-1 | TGTGCCAGCAGTGAAACAGGGTGGAACACTGAAGCTTTCTTT | CASSETGWNTEAFF
TRBJ2-7 | many | TRBD1 | TRBV7-9 | TGTGCCAGCAGCTTCGGGACAGGGGTGCAGTACTTC | CASSFGTGVQYF
TRBJ2-5 | many | NA | TRBV10-3 | TGTGCCATCAGTGGAGGTCCGACTAGCCAAGAGACCCAGTACTTC | CAISGGPTSQETQYF
TRBJ2-3 | NA | NA | TRBV7-2 | TGTGCCAGCAGCCATACCGGAGATACGCAGTATTTT | CASSHTGDTQYF
TRBJ2-2 | many | TRBD2 | TRBV7-6 | TGTGCCAGCAGCCATGGGCTAGCGGGAGCGAACACCGGGGAGCTGTTTTTT | CASSHGLAGANTGELFF
TRBJ2-5 | NA | TRBD2 | TRBV29-1 | TGCAGCGTAAAAGGGACTACTGAAATCGAAGAGACCCAGTACTTC | CSVKGTTEIEETQYF
TRBJ2-3 | many | TRBD1 | TRBV25-1 | TGTGCCAGCAGTGACGGACAGGGTAGCACAGATACGCAGTATTTT | CASSDGQGSTDTQYF
TRBJ1-2 | many | NA | TRBV11-2 | TGTGCCAGCAGCCCCCAGGTCCGGGGGTCTAACTATGGCTACACCTTC | CASSPQVRGSNYGYTF
TRBJ2-7 | few | TRBD1 | TRBV4-1 | TGCGCCAGCAGCCAGGGTCCTTTGGACAGGCGCCCCTACGAGCAGTACTTC | CASSQGPLDRRPYEQYF
TRBJ1-3 | few | NA | TRBV4-3 | TGCGCCAGCAGCCCGCGTAACGACAGATTAATCGGAAACACCATATATTTT | CASSPRNDRLIGNTIYF
TRBJ1-1 | NA | NA | TRBV25-1 | TGTGCCAGCAGTGCCTCGGCAGGGAGCACTGAAGCTTTCTTT | CASSASAGSTEAFF
TRBJ1-2 | few | TRBD1 | TRBV10-3 | TGTGCCAGCAGTTCTCGACAGGGGATGAGTGGCTACACCTTC | CASSSRQGMSGYTF
TRBJ2-7 | NA | TRBD2 | TRBV10-3 | TGTGCCAGCAGTTTAGACTCGTCTAGCGGGAGTCACTACGAGCAGTACTTC | CASSLDSSSGSHYEQYF
TRBJ1-3 | many | NA | TRBV10-3 | TGTGCCATCAGTGACAGACGGGTCTCTGGAAACACCATATATTTT | CAISDRRVSGNTIYF
TRBJ2-7 | NA | NA | TRBV5-5 | TGTGCCAGCAGCCAAGATTACCCGGGAGAACTCCTCCCGTACGAGCAGTACTTC | CASSQDYPGELLPYEQYF
TRBJ1-2 | NA | NA | TRBV7-2 | TGTGCCAGCAACCGCGGGAACTATGGCAACACCTTC | CASNRGNYGNTF
TRBJ2-7 | few | TRBD2 | TRBV6-2/TRBV6-3 | TGTGCCAGCAGGCTGGCTAGCGGGAGCGCCTACGAGCAGTACTTC | CASRLASGSAYEQYF
TRBJ2-7 | few | NA | TRBV4-3 | TGCGCCAGCAGCCAAGAGCGGTATTACGAGCAGTACTTC | CASSQERYYEQYF
TRBJ2-5 | many | NA | TRBV7-8 | TGTGCCAGCAGCGCTGGCAGGACGGAGACCCAGTACTTC | CASSAGRTETQYF
TRBJ1-2 | few | NA | TRBV10-1 | TGCGCCAACGTCATTTGGGGCCGTGGCTACACCTTC | CANVIWGRGYTF
TRBJ2-7 | NA | TRBD2 | TRBV7-9 | TGTGCCAGCAGCCAGTTGGCGGGACTAGCGGGAGGAGTCTACGAGCAGTACTTC | CASSQLAGLAGGVYEQYF
TRBJ1-4 | NA | TRBD1 | TRBV9 | TGTGCCAGCAGCGGACCGGGACAGGGGAATGAAAAACTGTTTTTT | CASSGPGQGNEKLFF
TRBJ2-7 | NA | NA | TRBV20-1 | TGCAGTGCCGAGGTGGGGCTCTCCTACGAGCAGTACTTC | CSAEVGLSYEQYF